This T cell receptor beta chain stems from a study of T cell repertoires and HLA-DP antigens. Study observations and caveats: Naive and memory CD4+ cells were analysed together, not apart. Average cumulative frequency of previously undetected clones was just over 35% against one allele and under 55% against the other.

Amplification used primers for 54 TRBV and 13 TRBJ segments. For pre-culture CD4+ samples, the target was 190,000 or so T cell genomes. The data were produced by immunoSEQ multiplex PCR, yet TCRdb's version contains in-frame clones alone and is incomplete. The sample records roughly 120,000 clones, 90% to 95% being singletons. Concerning this clone: What it binds is not known.

There are 13 residues in the CDR3. Trimming shortened V by 2 bases and J by 2 bases, and 8 bases separated the two germline ends. Germline values: CDR1 SGHKS, CDR2 YYEKEE (reference sequence). The sample comprised CD4+ T cells from PBMCs. V is TRBV5-5 and J is TRBJ2-7; D not certain. The receptor's source is a woman under 30 in good health and CMV-seronegative. DNA of the CDR3: TGTGCCAGCAGCTTCCAAACGGCCTACGAGCAGTACTTC. It translates to CASSFQTAYEQYF.